These T cell receptor beta chains were read from a single sample in a study of human T cells and chemical hapten exposure. TCRdb analysed the RACE reads with MiXCR anew, one entry per CDR3 protein. The table lists 50,000 to 70,000 distinct CDR3 sequences, roughly 12% of them singletons. Sequencing used whole blood, obtained in connection with sensitization to the hapten diphenylcyclopropenone (DPC). Every receptor here comes from a man aged 30 to 45 with alopecia areata. Some clones in this sample may be carry-over from other donors' samples. The CDR3 runs from the conserved cysteine through the conserved F or W. A D gene is named only where the DNA matches it firmly. Size is stated for part of the rows, as once, few or many counts, or as a class when the clone is expanded.

TRBJ2-2,-,TRBV7-6,-,TGTGCCAGCTCCGGGACGGCGGCCGGGGAGCTGTTTTTT,CASSGTAAGELFF
TRBJ1-2,many,TRBV20-1,TRBD1,TGCAGTGCTAGAGGGTCTGGACAGGTCCTCTATGGCTACACCTTC,CSARGSGQVLYGYTF
TRBJ2-3,few,TRBV2,-,TGTGCCAGCAGTGTATGGACTAACACAGATACGCAGTATTTT,CASSVWTNTDTQYF
TRBJ2-7,many,TRBV5-1,-,TGCGCCAGCAGCCCGCCTTCGGCGGGGACACCAATCAGTCTGTACTTC,CASSPPSAGTPISLYF
TRBJ2-7,-,TRBV5-8,-,TGTGCCAGCAGCCCCGACAGTAGCTCCTACGAGCAGTACTTC,CASSPDSSSYEQYF
TRBJ2-2,few,TRBV5-1,TRBD2,TGCGCCAGCAGCCTGGCCGGGACTAGCCCCACCGGGGAGCTGTTTTTT,CASSLAGTSPTGELFF
TRBJ1-2,-,TRBV9,-,TGTGCCAGCAGCGTAGGAACCCCAATGGCGTTAACGGATGGCTACACCTTC,CASSVGTPMALTDGYTF
TRBJ2-2,-,TRBV9,-,TGTGCCAGCAGCCCCTCGAATGGGGGCCCCACCGGGGAGCTGTTTTTT,CASSPSNGGPTGELFF
TRBJ2-7,-,TRBV28,-,TGTGCCAGCAGTCATTCGCCGGGACTTGGACCCTACGAGCAGTACTTC,CASSHSPGLGPYEQYF
TRBJ2-1,few,TRBV4-3,-,TGCGCCAGCAGCCAAGATGAGGTTCCCTACAATGAGCAGTTCTTC,CASSQDEVPYNEQFF
TRBJ1-1,many,TRBV7-2,-,TGTGCCAGCAGAAAGGGGCAGCTGAACACTGAAGCTTTCTTT,CASRKGQLNTEAFF
TRBJ2-3,many,TRBV28,-,TGTGCCAGCAGTCCACCGGGACGGATCACAGATACGCAGTATTTT,CASSPPGRITDTQYF
TRBJ2-5,many,TRBV12-5,-,TGTGCTAGTGGTTCGGGACTCCAAGAGACCCAGTACTTC,CASGSGLQETQYF
TRBJ2-7,once,TRBV5-5,-,TGTGCCAGCAGCTACATACAGGGACCTGGCGAGCAGTACTTC,CASSYIQGPGEQYF
TRBJ1-1,-,TRBV14,-,TGTGCCAGCAGCCAAGATCTTTTAGGTAACACTGAAGCTTTCTTT,CASSQDLLGNTEAFF
TRBJ1-2,-,TRBV28,-,TGTGCCAGCACGCTGGACCCAGGACGGCGCTATGGCTACACCTTC,CASTLDPGRRYGYTF
TRBJ2-3,few,TRBV11-2,-,TGTGCCAGCAGCTTAGGACAGAGCTCTGATACGCAGTATTTT,CASSLGQSSDTQYF
TRBJ1-6,many,TRBV13,-,TGTGCCAGCAGCCTCGGCTCAGTTAATTCACCCCTCCACTTT,CASSLGSVNSPLHF
TRBJ2-3,many,TRBV28,-,TGTGCCAGCAGTTTCGGAGAGACCCTAGCGCAGTATTTT,CASSFGETLAQYF
TRBJ2-2,-,TRBV12-3/TRBV12-4,-,TGTGCCAGCACCCTCCGGGGTTTAAACACCGGGGAGCTGTTTTTT,CASTLRGLNTGELFF
TRBJ2-3,few,TRBV24-1,-,TGTGCCACCAGTGAATACGGGTCAGGGGGGACAGATACGCAGTATTTT,CATSEYGSGGTDTQYF
TRBJ1-2,many,TRBV28,TRBD1,TGTGCCAGCAGTTTATTTGGCAGGGGGGACTATGGCTACACCTTC,CASSLFGRGDYGYTF
TRBJ2-7,-,TRBV28,-,TGTGCCAGCAGTTTACTGTACGAGCAGTACTTC,CASSLLYEQYF
TRBJ2-3,few,TRBV20-1,TRBD2,TGCAGTGCTGTAGCGGGACCTCTGAGCACAGATACGCAGTATTTT,CSAVAGPLSTDTQYF
TRBJ2-3,many,TRBV2,-,TGTGCCAGCAGGCTTACAGGGTCCAAGGGGCGTGAAGATACGCAGTATTTT,CASRLTGSKGREDTQYF
TRBJ2-1,-,TRBV9,TRBD1,TGTGCCAGCACTGTGACAGGGGGGTTGGTCAATGAGCAGTTCTTC,CASTVTGGLVNEQFF
TRBJ2-3,-,TRBV9,-,TGTGCCAGCAGCGTAGAAACTAGGGTCCAGTATTTT,CASSVETRVQYF